The 29 T cell receptor beta chains reported below all come from one sample, sequenced in a study of cytomegalovirus exposure and HLA in healthy donors. The PCR contained 60 Vbeta and 13 Jbeta primers. Method: immunoSEQ multiplex PCR; TCRdb's copy keeps in-frame clones and lacks some. Here the sample spans 150,000 to 160,000 clones, roughly 81% being singletons. The sequenced material came from PBMCs. Receptor source: a woman aged 18-35 years in good health and CMV-seronegative.

This clone was detected once. The V and J genes are TRBV9 and TRBJ2-7; TRBD1 agrees at 7 bases. V shed 7 bases and J 4 bases; nucleotides not matched to a gene: 11. CDR3 length: 14 residues. Germline lookup yields CDR1 SGDLS and CDR2 YYNGEE. The CDR3 DNA sequence: TGTGCCAGCGGACCCGGGACAGCACCATACGAGCAGTACTTC. Translation gives CASGPGTAPYEQYF.

The rearrangement links TRBV7-9 to TRBJ2-7; perhaps TRBD2 as D (5 bases). Looked up from germline, CDR1 is SEHNR and CDR2 is FQNEAQ (reference sequence). CDR3 size: 13 residues. Trimming left V 6 bases short and J 4 bases short, with 13 bases between. CDR3 coding DNA: TGTGCCAGCAGAGGGCAGCGAGGGTACGAGCAGTACTTC. It codes for CASRGQRGYEQYF.

V gene TRBV27 combines with J gene TRBJ2-1, with a possible D match to TRBD1 (5 bases). The CDR3 totals 12 residues. With 11 bases removed from V and 13 bases from J, the gap between germline ends came to 21 bases. Germline V gene data show CDR1 as MNHEY and CDR2 as SMNVEV (reference sequence). CDR3 bases: TGTGCCTCCGGACCTGGGGCTTTAAATCAGTTCTTC. Its protein product is CASGPGALNQFF.

Written as DNA, the CDR3 is TGCAGCGTAGTCTGGACAGGGGGCCGGGTAGATACGCAGTATTTT. It translates to CSVVWTGGRVDTQYF. V is TRBV29-1 and J is TRBJ2-3, with TRBD1 matching over 11 bases. After removal of 6 bases from V and 5 bases from J, the junction contained 10 bases not matched to a gene. CDR1 and CDR2 (germline): SQVTM, ANQGSEA. The CDR3 spans 15 residues.

The CDR3: CASSSEATGALQSEQFF. CDR3 DNA sequence: TGCGCCAGCAGCTCCGAGGCGACAGGAGCTCTACAAAGTGAGCAGTTCTTC. The chain is built from TRBV5-1 and TRBJ2-1; possible D gene TRBD1, 6 bases. Trimming cost V 3 bases and J 9 bases, with 25 bases left between them. The CDR3 is 17 residues long. Germline V CDR1 and CDR2: SGHRS, YFSETQ.

The rearrangement links TRBV11-2 to TRBJ2-7; tentative D call: TRBD1 (6 bases). Trimming removed 5 bases at V and 0 bases at J, with 14 bases between. This CDR3 region has 15 residues. CDR1 and CDR2 (germline): SGHAT, FQNNGV. Here the CDR3 reads CASSATTGSSYEQYF. The CDR3 DNA sequence: TGTGCCAGCAGCGCGACGACAGGAAGCTCCTACGAGCAGTACTTC.

The V call is TRBV7-2, the J call TRBJ2-7; D unresolved. The CDR3 length is 14 residues. The V gene lost 1 base and the J gene lost 2 bases, with 9 bases spanning the gap. CDR1 is SGHTA, CDR2 FQGNSA, per germline. For the CDR3, the DNA is TGTGCCAGCAGCTTAGGTCCAGGAACCTACGAGCAGTACTTC. Its translation: CASSLGPGTYEQYF. The complete variable domain, with remaining parts taken from reference TRBV7-2 and TRBJ2-7, reads GAGVSQSPSNKVTEKGKDVELRCDPISGHTALYWYRQSLGQGLEFLIYFQGNSAPDKSGLPSDRFSAERTGGSVSTLTIQRTQQEDSAVYLCASSLGPGTYEQYFGPGTRLTVT.

The chain couples TRBV5-1 to TRBJ1-4; D perhaps matches TRBD1 (5 bases). Germline V gene sequence: CDR1 SGHRS, CDR2 YFSETQ. Trimming stripped 4 bases from V and 0 bases from J, with 10 bases between. CDR3 size: 15 residues. CDR3 protein: CASSVRDSTNEKLFF. In nucleotides, the CDR3 is TGCGCCAGCAGCGTCCGGGACTCAACTAATGAAAAACTGTTTTTT. Full variable domain (outside the CDR3, taken from reference TRBV5-1 and TRBJ1-4): KAGVTQTPRYLIKTRGQQVTLSCSPISGHRSVSWYQQTPGQGLQFLFEYFSETQRNKGNFPGRFSGRQFSNSRSEMNVSTLELGDSALYLCASSVRDSTNEKLFFGSGTQLSVL.

The rearrangement links TRBV27 to TRBJ2-7, with a tentative D call TRBD1 (6 bases). In germline, CDR1 is MNHEY, CDR2 SMNVEV (reference sequence). The V end lost 0 bases, the J end lost 6 bases, and 21 bases lay between the germline ends. The CDR3 length is 17 residues. The CDR3 loop is CASSLSGTLRRKSEQYF. The CDR3 coding sequence is TGTGCCAGCAGTTTATCGGGGACATTAAGGAGGAAGAGCGAGCAGTACTTC.

The chain carries TRBV4-2 and TRBJ2-3; 14 bases agree with TRBD2. The V gene's germline CDR1 is LGHNA and CDR2 YNFKEQ. The CDR3 loop spans 18 amino acids. The trim removed 3 bases at V and 1 base at J, leaving 6 bases unmatched. The CDR3 loop reads CASSQGLAGVGGTDTQYF. For the CDR3, the DNA is TGTGCCAGCAGCCAGGGACTAGCGGGAGTGGGTGGCACAGATACGCAGTATTTT.

Here the CDR3 DNA reads TGTGCCAGCAGTTCCAGACCAGGGTTCGGAGGGCACATTCAGTACTTC. Its translation is CASSSRPGFGGHIQYF. This chain joins TRBV27 and TRBJ2-4; a possible D gene is TRBD2 (6 bases). The CDR3 length is 16 residues. Germline CDR1 is MNHEY and CDR2 is SMNVEV (reference sequence). Deletions cut 4 bases from V and 8 bases from J, with 21 bases between.

This clone has more than one count but fewer than ten. This chain joins TRBV4-3 and TRBJ2-2, with 7 bases matching TRBD1. J lost 6 bases, V lost 3 bases, and 1 base had no gene match. Germline loops: CDR1 LGHNA, CDR2 YSLEER. The CDR3 consists of 13 residues. Here the CDR3 DNA reads TGCGCCAGCAGCCAGGGGACAGCCGGGGAGCTGTTTTTT. It codes for CASSQGTAGELFF.

The rearrangement uses TRBV5-5 and TRBJ2-5; possibly TRBD2 for D (5 bases). Per the germline V gene, CDR1 is SGHKS and CDR2 is YYEKEE (reference sequence). V was clipped by 0 bases and J by 2 bases, with 5 bases between them. The CDR3 spans 13 residues. The CDR3 bases are TGTGCCAGCAGCTTGGGAGGGCAAGAGACCCAGTACTTC. Translating gives CASSLGGQETQYF.

The chain couples TRBV28 to TRBJ1-5; no clear D. This CDR3 comprises 14 residues. The germline CDR1 and CDR2 sequences are MDHEN and SYDVKM. V was shortened by 6 bases and J by 0 bases, with 9 bases between the two germline ends. CDR3 DNA sequence: TGTGCCAGCAGGGGCCTGTATAGCAATCAGCCCCAGCATTTT. It specifies CASRGLYSNQPQHF.

The V call is TRBV19, the J call TRBJ2-5; D is unresolved. The closer fit of TRBJ2-7 to the DNA end suggests the J call may be wrong. Germline CDR1 reads LNHDA; CDR2 reads SQIVND (reference sequence). The CDR3 has 15 residues. The chain's CDR3 is CASSRRWAGTYEQYF. CDR3 in DNA: TGTGCCAGTAGCCGTAGGTGGGCAGGAACCTACGAGCAGTACTTC.

The genes are TRBV15 and TRBJ2-4; unclear D gene. The CDR3 is 15 residues long. Trimming removed 1 base at V and 7 bases at J, with 14 bases between. From germline, CDR1 is LNHNV and CDR2 YYDKDF (reference sequence). The CDR3 loop is CATSRVGDILNIQYF. The CDR3 bases are TGTGCCACCAGCAGAGTTGGTGACATCTTGAACATTCAGTACTTC. Using reference TRBV15 and TRBJ2-4 for the parts outside the CDR3, the full variable domain is DAMVIQNPRYQVTQFGKPVTLSCSQTLNHNVMYWYQQKSSQAPKLLFHYYDKDFNNEADTPDNFQSRRPNTSFCFLDIRSPGLGDTAMYLCATSRVGDILNIQYFGAGTRLSVL.

This clone was seen only once. The chain has TRBV2 and TRBJ2-1, with 10 bases lining up with TRBD1. Germline CDR1 is SNHLY and CDR2 is FYNNEI. With V trimmed by 7 bases and J by 8 bases, 8 bases remained unmatched. The CDR3 contains 14 residues. CDR3 in DNA: TGTGCCAGCAACCGGGACAGGGGAAACGATGAGCAGTTCTTC. Translating it yields CASNRDRGNDEQFF.

The chain carries TRBV5-4 and TRBJ1-2, with 8 bases that match TRBD1. The CDR3 has 14 residues. J gave up 2 bases and V 3 bases, and 3 bases lay outside the gene matches. From germline, CDR1 is SGHNT and CDR2 YYREEE (reference sequence). The CDR3 spells CASSSRTGNYGYTF. In DNA form, the CDR3 reads TGTGCCAGCAGCTCACGGACAGGGAACTATGGCTACACCTTC. The complete variable domain, with remaining parts taken from reference TRBV5-4 and TRBJ1-2, reads ETGVTQSPTHLIKTRGQQVTLRCSSQSGHNTVSWYQQALGQGPQFIFQYYREEENGRGNFPPRFSGLQFPNYSSELNVNALELDDSALYLCASSSRTGNYGYTFGSGTRLTVV.

The rearrangement joins TRBV10-3 to TRBJ2-3; TRBD1 agrees at 7 bases. The CDR3 consists of 16 residues. The junction had 5 bases not matched to a gene; V was cut back by 2 bases and J by 0 bases. Germline CDR1 and CDR2: ENHRY and SYGVKD. CDR3 region: CAISETGVGSTDTQYF. The CDR3 coding sequence is TGTGCCATCAGTGAGACAGGGGTTGGGAGCACAGATACGCAGTATTTT.

The rearrangement joins TRBV29-1 to TRBJ2-2, with 10 bases matching TRBD2. V gave up 7 bases and J gave up 3 bases; unmatched junction bases: 8. Per germline, CDR1 SQVTM and CDR2 ANQGSEA. This CDR3 has 15 amino acids. In DNA, the CDR3 is TGCAGCGCCGGCCGGACTAGCGGATACACCGGGGAGCTGTTTTTT. Translating gives CSAGRTSGYTGELFF.

In nucleotides, the CDR3 is TGTGCCAGTAGTATCCTCGGGGGAGGATCCTACAATGAGCAGTTCTTC. This sequence encodes CASSILGGGSYNEQFF. This sequence joins TRBV19 and TRBJ2-1, with D perhaps TRBD2 (6 bases). The CDR3 contains 16 residues. Germline V gene data show CDR1 as LNHDA and CDR2 as SQIVND (reference sequence). Trimming stripped 3 bases from V and 1 base from J, with 13 bases between.

The V and J genes are TRBV7-2 and TRBJ1-2, with TRBD1 matching 9 bases. The CDR3 totals 15 residues. Germline V gene sequence: CDR1 SGHTA, CDR2 FQGNSA. V lost 5 bases, J lost 8 bases, and 12 bases stayed unmatched. CDR3 sequence reads: CASSKTGQGIVGYTF. As DNA, the CDR3 is TGTGCCAGCAGCAAGACCGGACAGGGGATAGTGGGCTACACCTTC.

The CDR3 DNA sequence: TGTGCCAGCAGGGGACGGGGGAATTCACCCCTCCACTTT. It yields the protein CASRGRGNSPLHF. The chain combines TRBV6-5 with TRBJ1-6; possibly TRBD1 for D (5 bases). Per germline, CDR1 MNHEY and CDR2 SVGAGI. CDR3 size: 13 residues. V lost 6 bases to trimming and J lost 7 bases, with 10 bases between them.

This chain connects TRBV10-3 to TRBJ1-1, with 8 bases matching TRBD1. The CDR3 extends over 14 amino acids. V lost 6 bases to trimming and J lost 1 base; unmatched junction nucleotides: 4. In germline, CDR1 is ENHRY, CDR2 SYGVKD. CDR3 in amino acids: CAISGQGSNTEAFF. CDR3 nucleotide sequence: TGTGCCATCAGCGGACAGGGATCGAACACTGAAGCTTTCTTT.

The chain links TRBV6-5 to TRBJ2-2, with D tentatively TRBD2 (5 bases). The CDR3 extends over 16 amino acids. The V gene's germline CDR1 is MNHEY and CDR2 SVGAGI. Trimming removed 2 bases at V and 2 bases at J, with 12 bases between. As DNA, the CDR3 is TGTGCCAGCAGTTACCGGGGTAGGATAAACACCGGGGAGCTGTTTTTT. Amino acid sequence: CASSYRGRINTGELFF.

The V call is TRBV4-1, the J call TRBJ1-1; 9 bases agree with TRBD1. The germline gives CDR1 MGHRA, CDR2 YSYEKL. Trimming at V came to 3 bases and at J to 5 bases, leaving 16 bases not matched to a gene. The CDR3 spans 18 residues. The CDR3 here is CASSQLIRNRGPETEAFF. CDR3 DNA sequence: TGCGCCAGCAGCCAGCTTATCCGGAACAGGGGGCCGGAGACTGAAGCTTTCTTT.

The CDR3 nucleotides read TGTGCCAGCACCCTACGACAGGGAGGCACTGAAGCTTTCTTT. Amino acid sequence: CASTLRQGGTEAFF. This sequence joins TRBV18 and TRBJ1-1; 7 bases agree with TRBD1. V lost 8 bases to trimming and J lost 4 bases; unmatched junction nucleotides: 10. The V gene's germline CDR1 is KGHSH and CDR2 LQKENI. The CDR3 length is 14 residues.

V usage is TRBV7-2 and J usage is TRBJ1-4; 7 bases agree with TRBD1. This CDR3 comprises 14 residues. CDR1 SGHTA and CDR2 FQGNSA come from the germline V gene. With V trimmed by 6 bases and J by 5 bases, 6 bases remained unmatched. The CDR3 is CASRSGQSNEKLFF. The CDR3, as DNA: TGTGCCAGCAGGTCGGGACAGAGCAATGAAAAACTGTTTTTT.

V is TRBV28 and J is TRBJ1-1, with 11 bases matching TRBD1. Germline V CDR1 and CDR2: MDHEN, SYDVKM. V was pared by 6 bases and J by 1 base, with 7 bases of the junction left unmatched. This CDR3 contains 16 residues. The CDR3 nucleotides are TGTGCCAGCAGCGGGACAGGGGGGGGGCAGAACACTGAAGCTTTCTTT. This codes for CASSGTGGGQNTEAFF.